The rows below give T cell receptor beta chains drawn from one sample of a study of cytomegalovirus exposure and HLA in healthy donors. Profiling relied on immunoSEQ multiplex PCR, and the TCRdb table lists in-frame clones only, not all of them. The sample yields roughly 150,000 clones, approximately 94% seen once. The source material was PBMCs. The receptors originated from a young man in good health and CMV-seropositive. Each CDR3 is given with its conserved first and last residue. D genes are given only for firm matches. Size tells how often a clone was seen (once, few, many) or the class of an expanded clone, and some rows leave it out.

NA | TRBJ2-3 | NA | TRBV11-3 | TGTGCCAGCAGCTCAGCGGCTGGCACAGATACGCAGTATTTT | CASSSAAGTDTQYF
NA | TRBJ2-4 | TRBD2 | TRBV6-1 | TGTGCCAGCAGCGCAGGGACTAGCGGGAGTTACATTCAGTACTTC | CASSAGTSGSYIQYF
NA | TRBJ2-7 | NA | TRBV7-2 | TGTGCCAGCAGCTTAGCCAGGGCCCACGAGCAGTACTTC | CASSLARAHEQYF
NA | TRBJ2-1 | TRBD2 | TRBV4-1 | TGCGCCACCTCCCGGGGGGCCTACAATGAGCAGTTCTTC | CATSRGAYNEQFF
once | TRBJ2-5 | TRBD2 | TRBV5-4 | TGTGCCAGCAGCTTGGATGCGGGGGGAGAGACCCAGTACTTC | CASSLDAGGETQYF
NA | TRBJ2-3 | TRBD2 | TRBV5-6 | TGTGCCAGCAGCCCGGCGGGGGGGCGCAGGGTGACAGATACGCAGTATTTT | CASSPAGGRRVTDTQYF
once | TRBJ2-7 | NA | TRBV2 | TGTGCCAGCAGTGAATACAGGGCCTACGAGCAGTACTTC | CASSEYRAYEQYF
once | TRBJ2-7 | NA | TRBV6-5 | TGTGCCAGCAGTTACGGAGGGGAGAGCTCCTACGAGCAGTACTTC | CASSYGGESSYEQYF
NA | TRBJ1-5 | NA | TRBV6-5 | TGTGCCAGCAGTTGGGGGGGCGGCCAGCCCCAGCATTTT | CASSWGGGQPQHF
NA | TRBJ2-5 | NA | TRBV7-2 | TGTGCCAGCAGCACGAATCGGGGGAAAGAGACCCAGTACTTC | CASSTNRGKETQYF
NA | TRBJ2-3 | NA | TRBV19 | TGTGCCAGTCGGGGGGCGGGAACTAGCACAGATACGCAGTATTTT | CASRGAGTSTDTQYF
NA | TRBJ2-1 | TRBD2 | TRBV19 | TGTGCCAGTAGTATCGGACTAGCGGGTTCCTACAATGAGCAGTTCTTC | CASSIGLAGSYNEQFF
NA | TRBJ2-1 | TRBD2 | TRBV7-2 | TGTGCCAGCAGCCCCCGAGCGGGAGCCTACAATGAGCAGTTCTTC | CASSPRAGAYNEQFF
NA | TRBJ1-2 | NA | TRBV6-6 | TGTGCCAGCAGTTACTCGTTTGGGGCAGGGGAAGATGGCTACACCTTC | CASSYSFGAGEDGYTF
NA | TRBJ2-7 | TRBD2 | TRBV11-2 | TGTGCCAGCAGCCCGTTGGGACTAGGTTACCACGAGCAGTACTTC | CASSPLGLGYHEQYF
NA | TRBJ2-7 | NA | TRBV18 | TGTGCCAGCTCACCCGGAGCTAGCGCGTACTACGAGCAGTACTTC | CASSPGASAYYEQYF
few | TRBJ2-2 | TRBD1 | TRBV7-9 | TGTGCCAGCAGCTCTACCGGGACAGTGAACACCGGGGAGCTGTTTTTT | CASSSTGTVNTGELFF
NA | TRBJ2-1 | TRBD2 | TRBV5-1 | TGCGCCAGCAGCTTGTACCGGGAGGGCCTCGATGAGCAGTTCTTC | CASSLYREGLDEQFF
NA | TRBJ2-7 | NA | TRBV6-1 | TGTGCCAGCACCAAGACTACTAGCTACGAGCAGTACTTC | CASTKTTSYEQYF
NA | TRBJ2-3 | NA | TRBV12-1 | TGTGCCAGCAGCTTTACCCGACAGGAAGCAGATACGCAGTATTTT | CASSFTRQEADTQYF
NA | TRBJ2-7 | TRBD1 | TRBV29-1 | TGCAGCGTCGAGGGGGCCCCTTACGAGCAGTACTTC | CSVEGAPYEQYF
NA | TRBJ1-2 | NA | TRBV7-9 | TGTGCCAGCAGCTTAGTTAGTGGCTACACCTTC | CASSLVSGYTF
NA | TRBJ2-2 | NA | TRBV28 | TGTGCCAGCAGCCCAGGCCCGCGGGACGACACCGGGGAGCTGTTTTTT | CASSPGPRDDTGELFF
NA | TRBJ1-2 | TRBD1 | TRBV29-1 | TGCAGCGTTGAAACGACAGGGGACTATGGCTACACCTTC | CSVETTGDYGYTF
NA | TRBJ2-3 | NA | TRBV5-1 | TGCGCCAGCAGCTTGTCTGGAGACACAGATACGCAGTATTTT | CASSLSGDTDTQYF
NA | TRBJ2-1 | TRBD1 | TRBV10-3 | TGTGCCATCAGTGAGGACAGGGGCTCCTACAATGAGCAGTTCTTC | CAISEDRGSYNEQFF